This T cell receptor (beta chain) came from a study of T cell changes during pregnancy in multiple sclerosis. This CDR3 is built from 15 residues. V shed 7 bases, J shed 2 bases, and the junction held 9 bases outside the gene matches. Germline CDR1 is MNHEY and CDR2 is SVGAGI. Using immunoSEQ multiplex PCR, the repertoire was profiled, and TCRdb retains in-frame clones only, with some absent. Among approximately 53,000 clones, almost 90% were seen once, and the ten largest hold 5% to 5.5%. The sequences come from peripheral blood, collected after pregnancy. This sequence originates from a female donor in good health, enrolled as a control in a pregnancy study. The chain is built from TRBV6-5 and TRBJ2-7; 9 nucleotides agree with TRBD2. The CDR3 loop reads CASTPPAGGTYEQYF. The CDR3 nucleotides read TGTGCCAGCACTCCCCCCGCGGGAGGGACCTACGAGCAGTACTTC.